This T cell receptor (beta chain) was recovered during a study of glioma-infiltrating T cells. Germline V gene lookup returns CDR1 MDHEN and CDR2 SYDVKM. The CDR3 is 16 amino acids. V dropped 5 bases and J dropped 6; count of bases not matched to a gene: 14. This clonotype has at least ten counts. TCR alpha and beta CDR3 regions were amplified from RNA using iRepertoire nested multiplex PCR. Input was roughly 85-450 ng of tissue mRNA or PBMC total RNA. TCRdb fed the multiplex PCR reads into MiXCR, producing one record per CDR3 protein. This sample has 90,000 to 100,000 distinct CDR3 sequences, with approximately 39% found just once.

This receptor was taken from a human donor with low-grade glioma or glioblastoma, undergoing nonglioma brain surgery, or in good health (not recorded which). Input material: glioma tissue, nonneoplastic brain tissue, or PBMCs (not recorded which). This sequence joins TRBV28 and TRBJ1-2, with 8 bases fitting TRBD1. CDR3 nucleotides: TGTGCCAGCAGTCCAAACATTGGGACAGGATCGAATGGCTACACCTTC. Amino acid sequence: CASSPNIGTGSNGYTF.